The following is a TCR beta chain sequence with its context. Its specific antigen is unknown. Nothing much larger sits one base from this clone, and base qualities are not available. This sample is part of a study of T cell changes during pregnancy in multiple sclerosis (dated by TCRdb to the late 2010s). Turning to the overall study: Changes in the T cell repertoire over the course of pregnancy were examined in this study in women with multiple sclerosis.

Library preparation used the immunoSEQ multiplex PCR assay. Held by TCRdb, this immuneACCESS table contains in-frame sequences only and omits some clones. Under half of the omission traces to an unresolved V gene where checked; the cause of the rest is unknown. Present in this sample are under 65,000 clones, about 90% of which were seen just once. The top ten hold approximately 0.69% of the sample. The germline V gene yields MDHEN for CDR1 and SYDVKM for CDR2. Relative to germline, V is 5 bases shorter and J is 5 bases shorter, with 22 bases between their ends. The CDR3 covers 16 residues, taking in both the cysteine and the phenylalanine. Only the CDR3 part of the read is kept: 48 bases, read in frame from the first base.

This sequence uses TRBV28 and TRBJ2-7, with a weak D call of TRBD1 (6 bases match). This receptor was obtained from a female donor with multiple sclerosis, enrolled in a pregnancy study. Source: CD4+ T cells from peripheral blood mononuclear cells, taken after pregnancy. The nucleotides read TGTGCCAGCAGTCCGCCAATAACGGACAGCACCCACGAGCAGTACTTC. Its coded protein is CASSPPITDSTHEQYF.